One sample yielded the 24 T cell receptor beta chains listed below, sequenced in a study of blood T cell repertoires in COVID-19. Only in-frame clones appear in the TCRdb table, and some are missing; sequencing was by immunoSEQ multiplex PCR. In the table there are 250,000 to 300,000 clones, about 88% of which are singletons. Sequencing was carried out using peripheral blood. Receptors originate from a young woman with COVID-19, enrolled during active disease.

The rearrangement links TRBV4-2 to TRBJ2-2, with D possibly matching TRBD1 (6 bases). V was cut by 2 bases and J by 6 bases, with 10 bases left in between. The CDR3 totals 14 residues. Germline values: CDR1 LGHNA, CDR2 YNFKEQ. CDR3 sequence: CASSQSQGAGELFF. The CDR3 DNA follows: TGTGCCAGCAGCCAATCACAGGGTGCCGGGGAGCTGTTTTTT.

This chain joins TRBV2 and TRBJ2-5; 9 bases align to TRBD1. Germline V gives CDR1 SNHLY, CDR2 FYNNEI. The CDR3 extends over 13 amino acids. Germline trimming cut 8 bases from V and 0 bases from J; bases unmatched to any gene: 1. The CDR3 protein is CASWDRDQETQYF. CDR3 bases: TGTGCCAGCTGGGACAGGGACCAAGAGACCCAGTACTTC.

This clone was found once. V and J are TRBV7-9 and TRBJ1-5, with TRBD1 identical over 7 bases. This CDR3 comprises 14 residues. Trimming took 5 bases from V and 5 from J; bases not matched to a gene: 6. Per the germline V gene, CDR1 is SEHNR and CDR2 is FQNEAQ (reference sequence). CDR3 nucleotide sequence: TGTGCCAGCAGCACAGACAGGGCAGATCAGCCCCAGCATTTT. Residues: CASSTDRADQPQHF.

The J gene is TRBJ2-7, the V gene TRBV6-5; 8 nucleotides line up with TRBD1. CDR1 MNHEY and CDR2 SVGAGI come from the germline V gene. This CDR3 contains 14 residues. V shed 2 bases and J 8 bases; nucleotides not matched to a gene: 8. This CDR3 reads CASSYTRTGKKQYF. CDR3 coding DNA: TGTGCCAGCAGTTACACCAGGACAGGGAAGAAGCAGTACTTC.

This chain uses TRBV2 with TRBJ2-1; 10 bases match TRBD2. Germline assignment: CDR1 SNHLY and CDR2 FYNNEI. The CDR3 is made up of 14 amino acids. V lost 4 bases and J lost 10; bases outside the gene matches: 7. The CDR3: CASSGLAGVGEQFF. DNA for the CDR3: TGTGCCAGCAGTGGCCTAGCGGGAGTAGGAGAGCAGTTCTTC.

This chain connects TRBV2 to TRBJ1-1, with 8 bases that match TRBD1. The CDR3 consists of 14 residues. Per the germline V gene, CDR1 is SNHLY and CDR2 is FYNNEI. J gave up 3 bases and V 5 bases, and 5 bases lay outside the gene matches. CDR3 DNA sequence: TGTGCCAGCAGTCCGGACAGGGAATACACTGAAGCTTTCTTT. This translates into CASSPDREYTEAFF.

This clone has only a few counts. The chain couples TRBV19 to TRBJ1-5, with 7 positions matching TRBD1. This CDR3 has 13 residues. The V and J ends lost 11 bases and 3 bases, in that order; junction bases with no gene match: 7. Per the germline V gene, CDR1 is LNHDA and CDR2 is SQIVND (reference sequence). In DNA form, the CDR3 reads TGTGCCGCCCGGGACAGCCCCAATCAGCCCCAGCATTTT. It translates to CAARDSPNQPQHF.

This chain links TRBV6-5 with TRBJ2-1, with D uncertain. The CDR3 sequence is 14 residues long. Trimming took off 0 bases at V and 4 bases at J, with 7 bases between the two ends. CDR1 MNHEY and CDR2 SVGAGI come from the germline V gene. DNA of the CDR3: TGTGCCAGCAGTTACTCGAGAACTTACAATGAGCAGTTCTTC. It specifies CASSYSRTYNEQFF.

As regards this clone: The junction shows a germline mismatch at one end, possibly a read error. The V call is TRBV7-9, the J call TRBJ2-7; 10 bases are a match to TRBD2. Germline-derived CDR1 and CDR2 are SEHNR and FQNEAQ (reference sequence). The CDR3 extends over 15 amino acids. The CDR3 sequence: CASSLAGALRNEQYF. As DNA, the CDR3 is TGTGCCAGCAGCCTAGCGGGGGCTCTGCGCAACGAGCAGTACTTC.

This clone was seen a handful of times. The CDR3 DNA is TGTGCCACCAGTGATCGGGCCCTCGGGGGAGGGGAGCTGTTTTTT. Translation: CATSDRALGGGELFF. The chain joins TRBV24-1 to TRBJ2-2; tentative D call: TRBD2 (6 bases). The CDR3 spans 15 residues. Per germline, CDR1 KGHDR and CDR2 SFDVKD. Trimming pared 3 bases from V and 8 bases from J, leaving 15 bases between.

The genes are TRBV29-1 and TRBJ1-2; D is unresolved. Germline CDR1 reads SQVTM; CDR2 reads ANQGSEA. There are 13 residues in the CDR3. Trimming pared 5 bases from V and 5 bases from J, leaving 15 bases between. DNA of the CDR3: TGCAGCGTTCGGACGGGATTAGGGTATGGCTACACCTTC. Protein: CSVRTGLGYGYTF.

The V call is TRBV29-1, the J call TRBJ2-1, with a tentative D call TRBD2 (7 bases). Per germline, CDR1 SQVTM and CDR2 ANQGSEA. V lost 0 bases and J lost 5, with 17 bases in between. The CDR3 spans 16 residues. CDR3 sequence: CSVEEGGGIPNNEQFF. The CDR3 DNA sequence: TGCAGCGTTGAAGAAGGGGGGGGAATCCCGAACAATGAGCAGTTCTTC.

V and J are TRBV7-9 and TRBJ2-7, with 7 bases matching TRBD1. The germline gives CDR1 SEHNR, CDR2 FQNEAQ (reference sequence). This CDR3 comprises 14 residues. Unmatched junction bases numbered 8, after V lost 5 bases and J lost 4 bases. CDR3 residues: CASSTLNRGYEQYF. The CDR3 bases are TGTGCCAGCAGCACATTGAACAGGGGTTACGAGCAGTACTTC.

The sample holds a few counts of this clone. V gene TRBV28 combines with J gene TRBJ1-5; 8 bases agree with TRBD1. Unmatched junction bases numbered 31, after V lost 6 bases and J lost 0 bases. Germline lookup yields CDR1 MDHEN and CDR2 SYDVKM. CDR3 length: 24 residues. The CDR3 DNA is TGTGCCAGCAGAACCCCGTCAGTTGGACAGGGCGTTCATCCCGTGCTTTATAGCAATCAGCCCCAGCATTTT. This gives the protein CASRTPSVGQGVHPVLYSNQPQHF. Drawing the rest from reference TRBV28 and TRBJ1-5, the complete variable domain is DVKVTQSSRYLVKRTGEKVFLECVQDMDHENMFWYRQDPGLGLRLIYFSYDVKMKEKGDIPEGYSVSREKKERFSLILESASTNQTSMYLCASRTPSVGQGVHPVLYSNQPQHFGDGTRLSIL.

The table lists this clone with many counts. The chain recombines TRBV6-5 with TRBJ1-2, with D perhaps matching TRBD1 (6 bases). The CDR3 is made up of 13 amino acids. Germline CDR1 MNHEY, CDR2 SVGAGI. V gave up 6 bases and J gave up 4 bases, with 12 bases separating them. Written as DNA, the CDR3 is TGTGCCAGCAGCGTACAGGGTGGCTATGGCTACACCTTC. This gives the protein CASSVQGGYGYTF.

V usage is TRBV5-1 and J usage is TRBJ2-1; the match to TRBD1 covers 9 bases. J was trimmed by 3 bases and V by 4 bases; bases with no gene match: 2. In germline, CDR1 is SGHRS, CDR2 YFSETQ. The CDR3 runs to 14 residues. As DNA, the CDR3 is TGCGCCAGCAGCCCGGGACAGGGCTACAATGAGCAGTTCTTC. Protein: CASSPGQGYNEQFF.

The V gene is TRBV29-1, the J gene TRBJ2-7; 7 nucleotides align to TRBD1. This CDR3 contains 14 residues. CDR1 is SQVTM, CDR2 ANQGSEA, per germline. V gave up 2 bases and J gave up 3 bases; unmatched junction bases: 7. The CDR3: CSVEILDRSYEQYF. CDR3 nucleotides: TGCAGCGTTGAAATCCTGGACAGGAGCTACGAGCAGTACTTC.

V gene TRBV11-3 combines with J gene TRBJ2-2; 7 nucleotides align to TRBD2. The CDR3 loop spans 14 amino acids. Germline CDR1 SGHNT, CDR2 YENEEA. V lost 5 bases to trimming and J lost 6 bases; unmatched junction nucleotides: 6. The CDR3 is CASSPGGGPGELFF. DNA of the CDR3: TGTGCCAGCAGCCCCGGCGGGGGTCCCGGGGAGCTGTTTTTT. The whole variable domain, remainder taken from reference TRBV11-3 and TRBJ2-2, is EAGVVQSPRYKIIEKKQPVAFWCNPISGHNTLYWYLQNLGQGPELLIRYENEEAVDDSQLPKDRFSAERLKGVDSTLKIQPAELGDSAVYLCASSPGGGPGELFFGEGSRLTVL.

The CDR3 is CASSPQTWTVHNEKLFF. The DNA of the CDR3 is TGTGCCAGCAGTCCTCAGACTTGGACAGTCCATAATGAAAAACTGTTTTTT. The chain couples TRBV27 to TRBJ1-4; D is possibly TRBD1 (6 bases). The CDR3 extends over 17 amino acids. The germline V gene has CDR1 MNHEY and CDR2 SMNVEV (reference sequence). The V end lost 5 bases, the J end lost 4 bases, and 20 bases lay between the germline ends.

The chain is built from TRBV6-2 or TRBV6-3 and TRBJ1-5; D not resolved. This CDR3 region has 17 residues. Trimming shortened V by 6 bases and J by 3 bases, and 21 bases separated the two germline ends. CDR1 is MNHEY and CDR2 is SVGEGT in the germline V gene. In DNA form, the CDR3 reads TGTGCCAGCAGCCCTAATAGGAGCCCCCGCGCCAATCAGCCCCAGCATTTT. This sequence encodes CASSPNRSPRANQPQHF.

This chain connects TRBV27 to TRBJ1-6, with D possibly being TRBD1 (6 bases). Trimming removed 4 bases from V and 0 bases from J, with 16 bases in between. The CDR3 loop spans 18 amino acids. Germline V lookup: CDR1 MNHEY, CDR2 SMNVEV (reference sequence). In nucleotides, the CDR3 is TGTGCCAGCAGTTCCCCTCGACAGGCGAGCTCCTATAATTCACCCCTCCACTTT. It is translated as CASSSPRQASSYNSPLHF.

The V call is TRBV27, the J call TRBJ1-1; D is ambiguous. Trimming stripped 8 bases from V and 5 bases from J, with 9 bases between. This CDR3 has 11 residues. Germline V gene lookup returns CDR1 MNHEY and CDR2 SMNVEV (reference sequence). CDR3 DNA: TGTGCCAGCGGGAGGGATACTGAAGCTTTCTTT. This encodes CASGRDTEAFF.

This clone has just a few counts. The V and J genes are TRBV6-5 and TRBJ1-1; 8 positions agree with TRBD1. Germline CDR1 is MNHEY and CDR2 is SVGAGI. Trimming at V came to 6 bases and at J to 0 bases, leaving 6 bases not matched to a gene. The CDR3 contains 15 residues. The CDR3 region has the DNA TGTGCCAGCAGGCCCCGACAGGGGATGAACACTGAAGCTTTCTTT. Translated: CASRPRQGMNTEAFF.

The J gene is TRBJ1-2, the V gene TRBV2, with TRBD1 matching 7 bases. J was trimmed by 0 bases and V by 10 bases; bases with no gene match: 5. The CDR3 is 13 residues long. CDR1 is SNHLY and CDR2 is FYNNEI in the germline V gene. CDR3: CATTGTANYGYTF. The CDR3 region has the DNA TGTGCCACAACCGGGACAGCTAACTATGGCTACACCTTC.